This passage covers 5 T cell receptor beta chains from one sample sequenced in a study of regulatory T cells in long-lasting Graves disease. As for time point: newly diagnosed GD, antithyroid drugs for less than 3 months. PBMCs were the source of the RNA used for TCR sequencing. Arm-PCR of CDR3 regions with iRepertoire HTBI primers generated TCR beta libraries. TCRdb independently ran MiXCR on the multiplex PCR reads; one entry per CDR3 protein. The sample carries 400,000 to 550,000 distinct CDR3 sequences, 15% recorded once. These sequences were also reported in another study, on T cells in Graves' hyperthyroidism and ophthalmopathy.

Here the sequenced sample was peripheral blood mononuclear cells (PBMCs), taken at new diagnosis, from a patient treated with antithyroid drugs. The receptors were sampled from a woman aged 25 to 39 with Graves disease.

The chain employs TRBV13 and TRBJ2-4; either TRBD1 or TRBD2 may supply D (7 bases each). The V gene lost 8 bases and the J gene lost 5 bases, with 22 bases spanning the gap. The CDR3 is 16 residues long. The germline V gene has CDR1 PRHDT and CDR2 FYEKMQ (reference sequence). CDR3 in DNA: TGTGCCAGCGCCGAGGAGGGAGGGGGCGTCCAAAACATTCAGTACTTC. It translates to CASAEEGGGVQNIQYF. Based on the CDR3 plus reference TRBV13 and TRBJ2-4, the full variable domain is AAGVIQSPRHLIKEKRETATLKCYPIPRHDTVYWYQQGPGQDPQFLISFYEKMQSDKGSIPDRFSAQQFSDYHSELNMSSLELGDSALYFCASAEEGGGVQNIQYFGAGTRLSVL.

This clonotype was seen a few times. This chain connects TRBV7-2 to TRBJ2-7; tentative D call: TRBD1 (6 bases). The ends were cut back, 7 bases at V and 4 bases at J, with 20 bases in the middle. CDR3 size: 15 residues. Germline values: CDR1 SGHTA, CDR2 FQGNSA. The CDR3, as DNA: TGTGCCAGCAACCTGGGGGCGAGAGGAGTATACGAGCAGTACTTC. It is translated as CASNLGARGVYEQYF.

Concerning this clonotype: A junction end diverges from the germline sequence, so it may reflect a read error. V usage is TRBV12-3 or TRBV12-4 and J usage is TRBJ1-5; D is unresolved. This CDR3 comprises 17 residues. The CDR3 protein is CASSLSEGLRSSQPQHF. The CDR3 bases are TGTGCCAGCAGTTTAAGTGAGGGCTTGAGGAGCAGTCAGCCCCAGCATTTT.

Regarding this clonotype: A much larger clone is a single base away; this may be a read error. The chain recombines TRBV20-1 with TRBJ2-5; TRBD2 matches at 7 bases. Germline CDR1 is DFQATT and CDR2 is SNEGSKA (reference sequence). J lost 3 bases, V lost 3 bases, and 10 bases had no gene match. The length of the CDR3 is 15 residues. CDR3 region: CSASFVTSTKETQYF. The CDR3, as DNA: TGCAGTGCTAGTTTTGTGACTAGCACAAAAGAGACCCAGTACTTC.

This clonotype was detected ten times or more. The chain employs TRBV20-1 and TRBJ1-1; D unclear. Germline values: CDR1 DFQATT, CDR2 SNEGSKA (reference sequence). The CDR3 sequence is 11 residues long. The V end lost 5 bases, the J end lost 11 bases, and 15 bases lay between the germline ends. DNA of the CDR3: TGCAGTGCTCGCGAAAGCAGAGGTGCTTTCTTT. Translating gives CSARESRGAFF.